Listed here are 3 T cell receptor beta chains from one sample, sequenced in a study of naive and memory T cell subsets. The antigens of these receptors remain unknown. The beta constant-region primer was an equimolar mix of two oligonucleotides covering TRBC1 and TRBC2. Ligated cDNA was amplified by four rounds of PCR with nested alpha and beta constant-region primers and SP2. From the UMI-ligation and nested PCR reads, TCRdb called clonotypes with MiXCR, one entry per CDR3 protein. Of 150,000 or so distinct CDR3 sequences listed, about 23% are singletons. Study-wide findings and caveats: Naive repertoires, especially CD8, held a few larger clonotypes, possibly memory cells re-expressing CD45RA.

Input material: naive CD4+ T cells from blood. These receptors were obtained from a human donor in good health.

The chain uses TRBV15 and TRBJ2-3; D unresolved. The length of the CDR3 is 16 residues. V was cut by 0 bases and J by 0 bases, with 10 bases left in between. Germline V gives CDR1 LNHNV, CDR2 YYDKDF (reference sequence). The CDR3 sequence is CATSREGRSSTDTQYF. DNA of the CDR3: TGTGCCACCAGCAGAGAAGGCAGGTCTAGCACAGATACGCAGTATTTT.

This clonotype was observed a few times. The J gene is TRBJ2-3, the V gene TRBV7-2; 8 nucleotides line up with TRBD1. The J segment lost 4 bases and the V segment lost 5 bases, leaving 8 bases of the junction unmatched. CDR1 and CDR2 from the germline V gene are SGHTA and FQGNSA. The CDR3 length is 15 residues. CDR3 loop: CASSVGRGQADTQYF. The CDR3 bases are TGTGCCAGCAGCGTTGGCAGGGGGCAAGCAGATACGCAGTATTTT.

The chain couples TRBV5-1 to TRBJ1-5; TRBD1 agrees at 7 bases. The CDR3 is 15 amino acids. Germline V gene sequence: CDR1 SGHRS, CDR2 YFSETQ. V was clipped by 0 bases and J by 8 bases; unmatched bases: 8. CDR3 amino acids: CASSLGDSGGEPQHF. CDR3 DNA sequence: TGCGCCAGCAGCTTGGGGGACAGCGGGGGGGAGCCCCAGCATTTT.